This entry describes one TCR beta chain. Its antigen is unknown. No base quality information exists; no much larger clone differs at one position. This specimen belongs to a study of blood T cell repertoires in COVID-19 (dated by TCRdb to 2018 to 2021). Concerning the study at large: Collaborator samples came from the United States, Italy and Spain and covered acute and convalescent phases of COVID-19. The repertoires were released in a freely available public database meant as a resource for research on the immune response to SARS-CoV-2. The sample metadata nearly always contained a de-identified subject ID, COVID-19 status, age in years and sex. The material from the prospective study consisted of cDNA or gDNA derived from T cells, B-cell-depleted T cells, or PBMCs. Samples were obtained from the ongoing ImmuneRACE study (first 160 participants) and from 1,200 or so subjects provided by 6 global collaborators. Subjects who had been exposed to COVID-19, were actively infected with it, or had recovered from it provided the deeply sampled blood TCRbeta repertoires that made up the dataset. Where HLA class I and class II types were available, the types were taken from metadata supplied by the sample provider, not from assay-based typing. The full study reports these points: How much clinical and demographic metadata was included differed by source and by participant, and the metadata was provided uncurated.

The collaborating institutions used their own protocols to collect whole blood in K2EDTA tubes. For TCRbeta analysis, collaborator samples were shipped as frozen whole blood, as isolated PBMCs, or as DNA extracted from either sample type. The immunoSEQ Assay, a bias-controlled multiplex PCR, was used to amplify TCRbeta CDR3 regions from genomic DNA. On the authors' methods: Nucleated cell counts per sample were estimated from amplification of reference gene primers within the assay. Sequence reads were collapsed and filtered to measure the absolute abundance of every unique TCRbeta CDR3 rearrangement. For each sample, productive Simpson clonality was calculated by taking the square root of Simpson's diversity index across productive rearrangements. TCRdb carries this immuneACCESS record with in-frame sequences only. Its versions omit some clonotypes, under half of them owing to an unresolved V gene in the studies checked, with the rest unexplained. V and J calls and clone size are those listed in that table; D and trimming were worked out from the DNA. Counted in this sample were under 300,000 clones; around nine tenths of them appeared once. The biggest ten clones account for approximately 7% of the sample.

Deletion took 3 bases off V and 5 bases off J, with a span of 7 bases between the germline ends. The germline V gene (reference sequence) specifies LNHDA as CDR1 and SQIVND as CDR2. The CDR3 runs 12 amino acids, cysteine and phenylalanine included. The CDR3 DNA has 36 bases and is translated from base 1. This clonotype originated in a woman in her 70s with active or convalescent COVID-19. Sequencing was carried out using peripheral blood. The chain couples TRBV19 to TRBJ1-1, with no confident D gene call. DNA sequence: TGTGCCAGTAGTATCTTTCGGACTGAAGCTTTCTTT. Its amino acids are CASSIFRTEAFF.